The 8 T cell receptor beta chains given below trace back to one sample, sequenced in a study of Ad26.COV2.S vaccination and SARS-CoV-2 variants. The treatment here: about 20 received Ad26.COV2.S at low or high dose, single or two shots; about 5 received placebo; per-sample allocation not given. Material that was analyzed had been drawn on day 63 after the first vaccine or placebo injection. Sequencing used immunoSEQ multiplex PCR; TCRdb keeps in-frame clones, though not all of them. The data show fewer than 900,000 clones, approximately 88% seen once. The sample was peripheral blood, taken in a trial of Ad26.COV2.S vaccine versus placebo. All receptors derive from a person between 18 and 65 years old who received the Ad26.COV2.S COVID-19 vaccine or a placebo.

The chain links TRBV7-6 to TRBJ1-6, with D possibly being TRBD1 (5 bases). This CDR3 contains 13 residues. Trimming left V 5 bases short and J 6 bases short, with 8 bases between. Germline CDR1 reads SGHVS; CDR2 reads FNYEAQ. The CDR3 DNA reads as TGTGCCAGCAGCCCAGGGACTAATTCACCCCTCCACTTT. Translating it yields CASSPGTNSPLHF.

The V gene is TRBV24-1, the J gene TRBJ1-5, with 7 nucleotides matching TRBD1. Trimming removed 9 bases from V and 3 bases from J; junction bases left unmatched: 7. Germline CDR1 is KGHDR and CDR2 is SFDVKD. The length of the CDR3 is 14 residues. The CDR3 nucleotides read TGTGCCACCGCGGGACAGAGTAACAATCAGCCCCAGCATTTT. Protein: CATAGQSNNQPQHF.

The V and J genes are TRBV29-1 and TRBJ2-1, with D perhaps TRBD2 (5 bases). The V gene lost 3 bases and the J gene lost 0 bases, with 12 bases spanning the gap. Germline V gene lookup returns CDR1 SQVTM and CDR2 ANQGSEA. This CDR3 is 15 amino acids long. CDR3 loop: CSVDSSESSYNEQFF. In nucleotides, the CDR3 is TGCAGCGTTGACAGTAGCGAGAGCTCCTACAATGAGCAGTTCTTC.

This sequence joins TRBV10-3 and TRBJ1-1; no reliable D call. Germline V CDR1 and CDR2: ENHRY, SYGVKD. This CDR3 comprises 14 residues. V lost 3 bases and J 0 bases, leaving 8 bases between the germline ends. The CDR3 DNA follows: TGTGCCATCAGTGAACGGGCCGTGAACACTGAAGCTTTCTTT. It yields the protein CAISERAVNTEAFF.

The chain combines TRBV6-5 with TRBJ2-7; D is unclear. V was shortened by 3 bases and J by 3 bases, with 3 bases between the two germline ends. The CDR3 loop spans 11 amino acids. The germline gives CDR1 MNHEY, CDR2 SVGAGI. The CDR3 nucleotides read TGTGCCAGCAGTTATCACTACGAGCAGTACTTC. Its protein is CASSYHYEQYF.

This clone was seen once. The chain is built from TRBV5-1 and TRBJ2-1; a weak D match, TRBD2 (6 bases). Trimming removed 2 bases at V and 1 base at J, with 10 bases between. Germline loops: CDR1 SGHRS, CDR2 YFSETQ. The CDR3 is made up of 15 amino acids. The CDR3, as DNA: TGCGCCAGCAGCTTCTGGGGGGATTCCTACAATGAGCAGTTCTTC. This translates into CASSFWGDSYNEQFF.

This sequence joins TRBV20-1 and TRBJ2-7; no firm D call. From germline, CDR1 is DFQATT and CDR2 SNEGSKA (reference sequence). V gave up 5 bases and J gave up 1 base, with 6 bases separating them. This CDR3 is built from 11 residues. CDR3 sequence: CSAFSSYEQYF. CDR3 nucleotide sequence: TGCAGTGCTTTTAGTTCCTACGAGCAGTACTTC.

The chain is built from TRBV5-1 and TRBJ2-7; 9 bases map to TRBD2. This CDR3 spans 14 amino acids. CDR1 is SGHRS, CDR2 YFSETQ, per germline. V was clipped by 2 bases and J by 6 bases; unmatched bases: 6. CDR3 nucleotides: TGCGCCAGCAGCTTCTTTGCGGGAGGGTCCGAGCAGTACTTC. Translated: CASSFFAGGSEQYF. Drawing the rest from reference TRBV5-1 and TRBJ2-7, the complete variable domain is KAGVTQTPRYLIKTRGQQVTLSCSPISGHRSVSWYQQTPGQGLQFLFEYFSETQRNKGNFPGRFSGRQFSNSRSEMNVSTLELGDSALYLCASSFFAGGSEQYFGPGTRLTVT.